The 11 T cell receptor beta chains given below trace back to one sample, sequenced in a study of control samples from healthy donors and cancer patients. Sequencing used immunoSEQ multiplex PCR; TCRdb keeps in-frame clones, though not all of them. The sample yields about 30,000 clones, 91% seen once. The specimen was PBMCs. These receptors were taken from a man aged 50-59 years with lung cancer.

The V gene is TRBV4-1, the J gene TRBJ2-1; 11 nucleotides agree with TRBD2. The V and J ends lost 3 bases and 13 bases, in that order; junction bases with no gene match: 5. The CDR3 is 13 amino acids. The germline V gene has CDR1 MGHRA and CDR2 YSYEKL. Here the CDR3 reads CASSQSSGGIQFF. CDR3 nucleotide sequence: TGCGCCAGCAGCCAGTCTAGCGGGGGGATACAGTTCTTC.

The CDR3 coding sequence is TGTGCCAGCAGTGACCGCTGGGGCACTGAAGCTTTCTTT. As protein: CASSDRWGTEAFF. The chain couples TRBV2 to TRBJ1-1; D is unresolved. Trimming took 3 bases from V and 4 from J, leaving 9 bases between them. The CDR3 sequence is 13 residues long. From germline, CDR1 is SNHLY and CDR2 FYNNEI.

The chain links TRBV4-3 to TRBJ2-6; D may be TRBD1 (6 bases). There are 18 residues in the CDR3. Looked up from germline, CDR1 is LGHNA and CDR2 is YSLEER. V was cut by 2 bases and J by 0 bases, with 14 bases left in between. This chain's CDR3 is CASSQTTGQYSGANVLTF. For the CDR3, the DNA is TGCGCCAGCAGCCAAACAACAGGGCAGTACTCTGGGGCCAACGTCCTGACTTTC.

The V and J genes are TRBV19 and TRBJ2-2; 7 positions agree with TRBD1. The CDR3 covers 16 residues. Germline CDR1 reads LNHDA; CDR2 reads SQIVND (reference sequence). Trimming took 5 bases from V and 3 from J; bases not matched to a gene: 9. CDR3 sequence: CASSPSRDRHTGELFF. As DNA, the CDR3 is TGTGCCAGTAGTCCGTCTAGGGACAGACACACCGGGGAGCTGTTTTTT.

This clone was seen just once. This chain uses TRBV3-1 (or the pseudogene TRBV3-2) with TRBJ1-3, with D possibly being TRBD1 (5 bases). Trimming took off 4 bases at V and 4 bases at J, with 14 bases between the two ends. Germline V CDR1 and CDR2: LGHDT, YNNKEL (reference sequence). CDR3 size: 15 residues. CDR3 DNA sequence: TGTGCCAGCAGCCTGCCGACAGCGGGGGGAAACACCATATATTTT. Protein product: CASSLPTAGGNTIYF.

The CDR3 region has the DNA TGTGCCAGCAGCCTAGGACAGGGGACGACAGATACGCAGTATTTT. Amino acid sequence: CASSLGQGTTDTQYF. The genes are TRBV11-1 and TRBJ2-3; 9 nucleotides line up with TRBD1. Germline CDR1 SGHAT, CDR2 FQDESV (reference sequence). This CDR3 is built from 15 residues. The V segment lost 5 bases and the J segment 3 bases; nucleotides outside the gene matches: 6.

V and J are TRBV6-5 and TRBJ1-1, with D unclear. Trimming pared 11 bases from V and 4 bases from J, leaving 14 bases between. The CDR3 sequence is 12 residues long. Germline V gives CDR1 MNHEY, CDR2 SVGAGI. In DNA form, the CDR3 reads TGTGCCTCCGGGGTCGTTGCCACTGAAGCTTTCTTT. Its protein is CASGVVATEAFF.

The gene calls are TRBV5-4 and TRBJ1-1, with a tentative D call TRBD1 (5 bases). Per the germline V gene, CDR1 is SGHNT and CDR2 is YYREEE (reference sequence). V lost 3 bases to trimming and J lost 1 base, with 16 bases between them. The CDR3 totals 16 residues. The CDR3 is CASSSGLHGGNTEAFF. CDR3 sequence (DNA): TGTGCCAGCAGCTCGGGCCTACACGGGGGGAACACTGAAGCTTTCTTT.

The chain links TRBV11-2 to TRBJ1-5; tentative D call: TRBD1 (6 bases). The V gene lost 4 bases and the J gene lost 0 bases, with 16 bases spanning the gap. CDR1 is SGHAT and CDR2 is FQNNGV in the germline V gene. CDR3 length: 17 residues. CDR3 bases: TGTGCCAGCAGCTCGGGGGGGCGAATCGATAGCAATCAGCCCCAGCATTTT. This encodes CASSSGGRIDSNQPQHF.

The chain is built from TRBV7-6 and TRBJ2-5, with TRBD2 identical over 15 bases. Losses at the gene ends were 4 bases for V and 5 bases for J; bases not matched to a gene: 8. The CDR3 is made up of 17 amino acids. CDR1 and CDR2 (germline): SGHVS, FNYEAQ. The CDR3 DNA reads as TGTGCCAGCAGCTCCGGACTAGCGGGGGGGCCAGGGGAGACCCAGTACTTC. It is translated as CASSSGLAGGPGETQYF.

The chain joins TRBV5-6 to TRBJ1-2; weak D call: TRBD1 (6 bases). The germline gives CDR1 SGHDT, CDR2 YYEEEE. There are 13 residues in the CDR3. Trimming removed 1 base from V and 8 bases from J, with 12 bases in between. In nucleotides, the CDR3 is TGTGCCAGCAGCTTGAGGGGGGCGCGGGGCTACACCTTC. Its translation: CASSLRGARGYTF. Variable domain in full (rest from reference TRBV5-6 and TRBJ1-2): DAGVTQSPTHLIKTRGQQVTLRCSPKSGHDTVSWYQQALGQGPQFIFQYYEEEERQRGNFPDRFSGHQFPNYSSELNVNALLLGDSALYLCASSLRGARGYTFGSGTRLTVV.